This T cell receptor (beta chain) was recorded in a study of cytomegalovirus exposure and HLA in healthy donors. TCRdb's table, derived via immunoSEQ multiplex PCR, lists solely in-frame clones and lacks some. The table includes about 360,000 clones, 80% to 90% detected once. Trimming removed 0 bases from V and 5 bases from J, with 17 bases in between. Germline V gives CDR1 SGHRS, CDR2 YFSETQ. The CDR3 is 17 residues long. The origin of this receptor is a young woman in good health and CMV-seronegative. V and J are TRBV5-1 and TRBJ2-2; tentative D call: TRBD1 (6 bases). Sequencing was done on a sample of PBMCs. CDR3 coding DNA: TGCGCCAGCAGCTTGGCCTCAGGGGCGATGTGGACCGGGGAGCTGTTTTTT. This encodes CASSLASGAMWTGELFF.